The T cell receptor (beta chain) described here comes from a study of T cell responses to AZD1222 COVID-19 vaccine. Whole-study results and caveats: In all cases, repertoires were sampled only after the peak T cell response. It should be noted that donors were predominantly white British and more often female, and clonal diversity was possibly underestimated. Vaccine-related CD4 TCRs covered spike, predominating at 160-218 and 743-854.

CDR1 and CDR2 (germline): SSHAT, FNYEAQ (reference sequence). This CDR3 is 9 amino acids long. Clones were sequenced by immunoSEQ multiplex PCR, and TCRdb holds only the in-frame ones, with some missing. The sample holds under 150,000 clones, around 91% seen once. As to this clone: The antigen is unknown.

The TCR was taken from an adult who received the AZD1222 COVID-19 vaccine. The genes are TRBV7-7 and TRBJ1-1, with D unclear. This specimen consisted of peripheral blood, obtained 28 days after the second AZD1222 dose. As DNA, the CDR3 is TGTAGAGCAAACACTGAAGCTTTCTTT. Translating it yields CRANTEAFF.